The rows below give T cell receptor beta chains drawn from one sample of a study of CD8 T cells in Susac syndrome. TCRdb passed the immunoSEQ multiplex PCR reads through MiXCR, listing each CDR3 protein once. Of about 170,000 distinct CDR3 sequences in the sample, approximately 93% are singletons; the top ten hold about 0.088%. Material: CD4+ T cells from PBMCs. These receptors originate from a human donor with multiple sclerosis. The CDR3 runs from the conserved cysteine through the conserved F or W. The D gene is left open where the match is weak. Only some rows state a clone size, as once, few, many or a class for expanded clones.

j_gene | d_gene | abundance | v_gene | CDR3aa | CDR3nt
TRBJ1-2 | - | - | TRBV2 | CASSESGDYGYTF | TGTGCCAGCAGTGAGTCAGGGGACTATGGCTACACCTTC
TRBJ2-3 | - | - | TRBV28 | CASSYSGGDTQYF | TGTGCCAGCAGTTACTCCGGGGGAGATACGCAGTATTTT
TRBJ2-3 | TRBD1 | - | TRBV20-1 | CSPDREGTDTQYF | TGCAGCCCGGACAGGGAGGGCACAGATACGCAGTATTTT
TRBJ2-6 | - | once | TRBV6-2/TRBV6-3 | CATQGNVLTF | TGTGCCACGCAGGGCAACGTCCTGACTTTC
TRBJ1-3 | - | - | TRBV19 | CASPTASGNTIYF | TGTGCCAGTCCTACAGCCTCTGGAAACACCATATATTTT
TRBJ2-7 | TRBD1 | - | TRBV4-3 | CASSQGQDRDTYEQYF | TGCGCCAGCAGCCAAGGACAGGACAGGGACACCTACGAGCAGTACTTC
TRBJ1-2 | - | - | TRBV20-1 | CSARDRASVGYTF | TGCAGTGCTAGAGATCGGGCCTCTGTAGGCTACACCTTC
TRBJ2-5 | - | - | TRBV18 | CASSPLAGSQETQYF | TGTGCCAGCTCACCACTTGCCGGATCTCAAGAGACCCAGTACTTC
TRBJ2-5 | TRBD2 | - | TRBV7-2 | CASSLTSGRETQYF | TGTGCCAGCAGCTTAACTAGCGGGAGGGAGACCCAGTACTTC
TRBJ1-5 | - | - | TRBV6-1 | CASSAGTVSNQPQHF | TGTGCCAGCAGTGCCGGGACGGTTAGCAATCAGCCCCAGCATTTT
TRBJ1-1 | - | - | TRBV29-1 | CSVHPGSGTEAFF | TGCAGCGTCCACCCAGGGAGTGGGACTGAAGCTTTCTTT
TRBJ2-6 | - | - | TRBV14 | CASSADPGLGGANVLTF | TGTGCCAGCAGCGCGGACCCGGGCCTAGGAGGGGCCAACGTCCTGACTTTC
TRBJ2-6 | - | - | TRBV30 | CAWSLGITGANVPTF | TGTGCCTGGTCCCTAGGGATTACTGGGGCCAACGTCCCGACTTTC
TRBJ2-4 | - | - | TRBV11-1 | CASSLTVGRNIQYF | TGTGCCAGCAGCTTGACTGTCGGTAGGAACATTCAGTACTTC
TRBJ1-1 | - | - | TRBV5-1 | CASSLALGTEAFF | TGCGCCAGCAGCTTGGCTCTGGGAACTGAAGCTTTCTTT
TRBJ2-4 | - | - | TRBV11-2 | CASTPTKNIQYF | TGTGCCAGCACCCCTACCAAAAACATTCAGTACTTC
TRBJ1-3 | - | - | TRBV7-2 | CASSLATVSGNTIYF | TGTGCCAGCAGCTTAGCGACTGTCTCTGGAAACACCATATATTTT
TRBJ2-5 | TRBD1 | few | TRBV12-3/TRBV12-4 | CASSLGTGQETQYF | TGTGCCAGCAGTTTGGGGACAGGCCAAGAGACCCAGTACTTC
TRBJ1-2 | - | - | TRBV4-1 | CASSHPPGQQTYGYTF | TGCGCCAGCAGCCACCCCCCCGGACAGCAAACCTATGGCTACACCTTC
TRBJ1-5 | - | - | TRBV12-3/TRBV12-4 | CASNYMGGAGNQPQHF | TGTGCCAGCAATTATATGGGGGGGGCCGGCAATCAGCCCCAGCATTTT
TRBJ2-2 | - | - | TRBV6-5 | CASRRGAGDTGELFF | TGTGCCAGCAGAAGGGGGGCGGGAGACACCGGGGAGCTGTTTTTT
TRBJ2-7 | TRBD2 | - | TRBV11-2 | CASSTAGGLPYEQYF | TGTGCCAGCTCGACGGCGGGGGGCCTACCCTACGAGCAGTACTTC
TRBJ2-7 | - | once | TRBV20-1 | CSASAASQEQYF | TGCAGTGCTAGTGCCGCTAGCCAAGAGCAGTACTTC
TRBJ1-2 | TRBD1 | - | TRBV7-2 | CASSLARGGQGGGYTF | TGTGCCAGCAGCTTAGCGCGGGGAGGACAGGGCGGCGGCTACACCTTC
TRBJ2-5 | - | - | TRBV4-1 | CASSQDLRLPGPETQYF | TGCGCCAGCAGCCAAGATTTACGATTGCCGGGACCAGAGACCCAGTACTTC
TRBJ1-1 | TRBD1 | - | TRBV7-2 | CASSYRQGLGAFF | TGTGCCAGCAGCTACAGACAGGGCTTAGGAGCTTTCTTT
TRBJ2-5 | TRBD2 | - | TRBV5-1 | CASSPVGSSGMGETQYF | TGCGCCAGCAGCCCTGTCGGGTCTAGCGGGATGGGAGAGACCCAGTACTTC
TRBJ2-2 | TRBD2 | - | TRBV29-1 | CSVPSGTNTGELFF | TGCAGCGTGCCTAGCGGGACAAACACCGGGGAGCTGTTTTTT
TRBJ2-7 | - | - | TRBV28 | CASSFHTGPYEQYF | TGTGCCAGCAGTTTCCATACAGGGCCCTACGAGCAGTACTTC
TRBJ1-1 | TRBD1 | - | TRBV28 | CASSLPDRAAFF | TGTGCCAGCAGTTTACCCGACAGGGCAGCTTTCTTT
TRBJ2-5 | - | - | TRBV2 | CASRSGFQETQYF | TGTGCCAGCAGATCCGGATTCCAAGAGACCCAGTACTTC
TRBJ1-4 | TRBD1 | - | TRBV4-3 | CASSRKGARNEKLFF | TGCGCCAGCAGCCGGAAGGGGGCCAGGAATGAAAAACTGTTTTTT
TRBJ2-5 | - | - | TRBV12-3/TRBV12-4 | CASSFGAETQYF | TGTGCCAGCAGTTTCGGCGCAGAGACCCAGTACTTC
TRBJ2-6 | - | - | TRBV2 | CASSDSGANVLTF | TGTGCCAGCAGTGACTCTGGGGCCAACGTCCTGACTTTC
TRBJ1-1 | TRBD1 | - | TRBV2 | CATTPPTGRSAEAFF | TGTGCCACTACTCCCCCGACAGGGAGGAGCGCTGAAGCTTTCTTT
TRBJ1-3 | - | - | TRBV3-1 | CASSQVGGAAGNTIYF | TGTGCCAGCAGCCAAGTGGGGGGGGCGGCTGGAAACACCATATATTTT
TRBJ2-3 | - | - | TRBV7-6 | CASSLDPGPDTQYF | TGTGCCAGCAGCTTGGACCCAGGCCCAGATACGCAGTATTTT
TRBJ1-4 | - | - | TRBV18 | CASSPGAGMEKLFF | TGTGCCAGCTCACCAGGGGCGGGTATGGAAAAACTGTTTTTT
TRBJ2-3 | TRBD2 | - | TRBV14 | CASSPGGSSGDTQYF | TGTGCCAGCAGCCCGGGGGGAAGCTCAGGGGATACGCAGTATTTT
TRBJ1-2 | - | - | TRBV7-8 | CASSLEVDGSNYGYTF | TGTGCCAGCAGCTTAGAGGTCGATGGCAGTAACTATGGCTACACCTTC
TRBJ2-3 | TRBD2 | - | TRBV5-4 | CASSLATTSGTDTQYF | TGTGCCAGCAGCTTGGCGACGACTAGCGGTACAGATACGCAGTATTTT
TRBJ2-1 | - | - | TRBV19 | CASSRGDSDNEQFF | TGTGCCAGTAGTAGGGGAGACAGCGACAATGAGCAGTTCTTC